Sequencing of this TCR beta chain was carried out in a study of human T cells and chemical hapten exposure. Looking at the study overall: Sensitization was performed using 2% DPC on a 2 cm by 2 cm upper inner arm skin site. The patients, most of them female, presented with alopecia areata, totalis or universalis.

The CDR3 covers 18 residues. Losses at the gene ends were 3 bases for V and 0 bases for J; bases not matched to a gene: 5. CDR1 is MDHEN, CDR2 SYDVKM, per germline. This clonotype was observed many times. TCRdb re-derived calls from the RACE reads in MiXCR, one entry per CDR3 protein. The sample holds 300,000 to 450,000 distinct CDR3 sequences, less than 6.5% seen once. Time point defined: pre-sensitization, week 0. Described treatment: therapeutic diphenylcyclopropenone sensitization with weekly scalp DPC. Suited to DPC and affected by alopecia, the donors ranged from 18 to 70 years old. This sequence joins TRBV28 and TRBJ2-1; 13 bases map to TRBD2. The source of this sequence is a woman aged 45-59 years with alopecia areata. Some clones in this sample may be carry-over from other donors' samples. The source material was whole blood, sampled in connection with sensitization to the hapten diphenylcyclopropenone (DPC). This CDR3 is CASSLAGLAGFSYNEQFF. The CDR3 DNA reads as TGTGCCAGCAGTTTGGCGGGACTAGCGGGATTCTCCTACAATGAGCAGTTCTTC. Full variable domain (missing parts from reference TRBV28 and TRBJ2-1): DVKVTQSSRYLVKRTGEKVFLECVQDMDHENMFWYRQDPGLGLRLIYFSYDVKMKEKGDIPEGYSVSREKKERFSLILESASTNQTSMYLCASSLAGLAGFSYNEQFFGPGTRLTVL.